Shown below are 13 T cell receptor beta chains from a single sample sequenced in a study of cytomegalovirus exposure and HLA in healthy donors. Both 60 Vbeta primers and 13 Jbeta primers went into the PCR. The repertoire was sequenced with immunoSEQ multiplex PCR; TCRdb's copy has only in-frame clones and lacks some. Here the sample spans some 130,000 clones, over 80% being singletons. Sequencing used PBMCs. These receptor sequences come from a man aged 40-49 years in good health and CMV-seronegative.

The CDR3 nucleotides read TGTGCCAGCAGCTTAGATTCTAGTACAGATACGCAGTATTTT. Translating gives CASSLDSSTDTQYF. The chain employs TRBV7-2 and TRBJ2-3; no definite D call. The germline V and J ends were trimmed by 1 base and 3 bases, with 8 bases remaining between them. This CDR3 contains 14 residues. Per germline, CDR1 SGHTA and CDR2 FQGNSA.

The chain recombines TRBV6-5 with TRBJ1-6; 7 positions agree with TRBD1. CDR3 size: 15 residues. Trimming removed 2 bases from V and 8 bases from J; junction bases left unmatched: 6. Per germline, CDR1 MNHEY and CDR2 SVGAGI. The CDR3 spells CASSYGGRGDSPLHF. DNA for the CDR3: TGTGCCAGCAGTTACGGCGGCAGGGGGGATTCACCCCTCCACTTT.

The chain joins TRBV18 to TRBJ2-5; no reliable D call. Per the germline V gene, CDR1 is KGHSH and CDR2 is LQKENI. This CDR3 spans 13 amino acids. V dropped 3 bases and J dropped 1 base, with 6 bases sitting between them. CDR3 sequence: CASSPLLQETQYF. CDR3 sequence (DNA): TGTGCCAGCTCACCTCTACTCCAAGAGACCCAGTACTTC.

This rearrangement joins TRBV5-6 to TRBJ2-3; D call uncertain. The V end lost 3 bases, the J end lost 2 bases, and 13 bases lay between the germline ends. Germline-derived CDR1 and CDR2 are SGHDT and YYEEEE. The length of the CDR3 is 15 residues. CDR3 nucleotides: TGTGCCAGCAGCTCACCCGCGGCGGTCACAGATACGCAGTATTTT. Translation: CASSSPAAVTDTQYF.

The rearrangement joins TRBV27 to TRBJ1-5, with D possibly TRBD1 on 5 matching bases. CDR1 and CDR2 (germline): MNHEY, SMNVEV (reference sequence). Trimming removed 6 bases at V and 1 base at J, with 25 bases between. The CDR3 sequence is 19 residues long. CDR3 coding DNA: TGTGCCAGCAGCCCCGGGGGAGCCGAAATATATATGAGCAATCAGCCCCAGCATTTT. Protein: CASSPGGAEIYMSNQPQHF.

The genes are TRBV19 and TRBJ1-6; 8 positions agree with TRBD1. V was pared by 6 bases and J by 7 bases, with 8 bases of the junction left unmatched. CDR3 length: 15 residues. The germline V gene has CDR1 LNHDA and CDR2 SQIVND (reference sequence). The CDR3 is CASSLTGGTNSPLHF. The CDR3 region has the DNA TGTGCCAGTAGCTTAACAGGGGGGACGAATTCACCCCTCCACTTT.

This clone turned up a few times. The chain couples TRBV7-2 to TRBJ1-2; 11 bases are shared with TRBD1. Germline V gives CDR1 SGHTA, CDR2 FQGNSA. Trimming cost V 5 bases and J 5 bases; bases outside gene matches: 7. This CDR3 is built from 15 residues. CDR3 sequence: CASSRNGQGAYGYTF. CDR3 DNA: TGTGCCAGCAGCCGAAACGGACAGGGGGCGTATGGCTACACCTTC.

The chain carries TRBV7-2 and TRBJ2-7, with TRBD2 identical over 7 bases. There are 16 residues in the CDR3. The germline gives CDR1 SGHTA, CDR2 FQGNSA. With V trimmed by 4 bases and J by 4 bases, 13 bases remained unmatched. Here the CDR3 reads CASSSSSGSGLYEQYF. The CDR3, as DNA: TGTGCCAGCAGCTCCTCCTCGGGTAGCGGGCTGTACGAGCAGTACTTC. Supplemented by reference TRBV7-2 and TRBJ2-7, the full variable domain reads GAGVSQSPSNKVTEKGKDVELRCDPISGHTALYWYRQSLGQGLEFLIYFQGNSAPDKSGLPSDRFSAERTGGSVSTLTIQRTQQEDSAVYLCASSSSSGSGLYEQYFGPGTRLTVT.

This chain links TRBV7-9 with TRBJ2-1; no firm D call. Germline CDR1 and CDR2: SEHNR and FQNEAQ (reference sequence). Between the trimmed V and J ends, which lost 2 bases and 0 bases, there was a span of 8 bases. The CDR3 sequence is 15 residues long. The CDR3 DNA reads as TGTGCCAGCAGCTTACTAGGAAGCTCCTACAATGAGCAGTTCTTC. It is translated as CASSLLGSSYNEQFF.

This rearrangement joins TRBV7-3 to TRBJ2-2; the D gene is possibly TRBD1 (5 bases). The V end lost 5 bases, the J end lost 7 bases, and 11 bases lay between the germline ends. Germline CDR1 is SGHTA and CDR2 is FQGTGA. This CDR3 is built from 13 residues. This chain's CDR3 is CASSPQGLGELFF. CDR3 nucleotide sequence: TGTGCCAGCAGCCCCCAGGGCCTCGGGGAGCTGTTTTTT. Complete variable domain (other parts from reference TRBV7-3 and TRBJ2-2): GAGVSQTPSNKVTEKGKYVELRCDPISGHTALYWYRQSLGQGPEFLIYFQGTGAADDSGLPNDRFFAVRPEGSVSTLKIQRTERGDSAVYLCASSPQGLGELFFGEGSRLTVL.

The chain uses TRBV28 and TRBJ2-3; D not certain. V shed 6 bases and J shed 0 bases, with 10 bases lying between them. The CDR3 loop spans 14 amino acids. Germline V lookup: CDR1 MDHEN, CDR2 SYDVKM. The CDR3: CASSPLYSTDTQYF. As DNA, the CDR3 is TGTGCCAGCAGCCCCCTATATAGCACAGATACGCAGTATTTT.

J is TRBJ2-1 and V is TRBV16, with 11 bases lining up with TRBD2. V dropped 3 bases and J dropped 0; count of bases not matched to a gene: 4. This CDR3 has 17 amino acids. The germline V gene has CDR1 KGHSY and CDR2 FQNENV. The CDR3 protein is CASSQGTSGGSYNEQFF. CDR3 nucleotides: TGTGCCAGCAGCCAGGGCACTAGCGGGGGCTCCTACAATGAGCAGTTCTTC.

As concerns this clone: The same CDR3 is also encoded by other DNA sequences in this sample. This chain uses TRBV27 with TRBJ2-7, with 8 bases aligning to TRBD1. CDR3 size: 13 residues. J was trimmed by 3 bases and V by 6 bases; bases with no gene match: 4. Germline CDR1 reads MNHEY; CDR2 reads SMNVEV (reference sequence). DNA of the CDR3: TGTGCCAGCAGAAGACAGGGGAGCTACGAGCAGTACTTC. As protein: CASRRQGSYEQYF.